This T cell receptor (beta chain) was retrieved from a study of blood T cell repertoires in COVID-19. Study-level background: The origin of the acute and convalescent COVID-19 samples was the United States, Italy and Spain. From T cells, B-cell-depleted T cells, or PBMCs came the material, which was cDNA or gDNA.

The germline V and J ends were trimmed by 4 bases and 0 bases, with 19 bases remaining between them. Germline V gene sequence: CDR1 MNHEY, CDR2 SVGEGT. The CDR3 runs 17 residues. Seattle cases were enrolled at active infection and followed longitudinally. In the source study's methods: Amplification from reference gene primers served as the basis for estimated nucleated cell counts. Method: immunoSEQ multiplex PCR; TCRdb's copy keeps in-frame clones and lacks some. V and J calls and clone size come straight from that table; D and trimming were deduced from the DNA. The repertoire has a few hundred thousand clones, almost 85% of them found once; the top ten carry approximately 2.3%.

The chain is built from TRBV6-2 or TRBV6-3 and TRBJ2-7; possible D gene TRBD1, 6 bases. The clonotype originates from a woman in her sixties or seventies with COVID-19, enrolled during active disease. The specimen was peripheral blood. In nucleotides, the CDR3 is TGTGCCAGCAGTTCCTACGCGTATCAGGGGTCCTCCTACGAGCAGTACTTC. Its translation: CASSSYAYQGSSYEQYF.